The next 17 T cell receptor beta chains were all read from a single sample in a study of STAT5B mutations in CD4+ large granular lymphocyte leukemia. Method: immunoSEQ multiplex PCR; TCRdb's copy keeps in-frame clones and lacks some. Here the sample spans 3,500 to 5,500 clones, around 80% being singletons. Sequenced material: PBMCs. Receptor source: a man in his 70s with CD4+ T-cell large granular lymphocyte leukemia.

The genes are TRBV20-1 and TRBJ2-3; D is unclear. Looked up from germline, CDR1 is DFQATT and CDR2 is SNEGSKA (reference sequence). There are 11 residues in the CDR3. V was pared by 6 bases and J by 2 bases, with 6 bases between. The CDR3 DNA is TGCAGTGCGGCCCTCACAGATACGCAGTATTTT. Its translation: CSAALTDTQYF.

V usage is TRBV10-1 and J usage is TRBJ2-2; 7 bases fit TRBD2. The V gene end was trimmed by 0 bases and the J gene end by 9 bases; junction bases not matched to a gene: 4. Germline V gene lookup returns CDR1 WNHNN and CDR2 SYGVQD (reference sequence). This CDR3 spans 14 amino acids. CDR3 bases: TGCGCCAGCAGTGAGTCGCTAGCGGAGAGGGAGCTGTTTTTT. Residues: CASSESLAERELFF.

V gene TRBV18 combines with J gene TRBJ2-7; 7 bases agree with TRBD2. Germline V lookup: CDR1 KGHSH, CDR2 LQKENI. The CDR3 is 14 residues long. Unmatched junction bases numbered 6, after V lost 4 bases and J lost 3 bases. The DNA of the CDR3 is TGTGCCAGCTCACGACCGGGACTACACTACGAGCAGTACTTC. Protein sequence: CASSRPGLHYEQYF.

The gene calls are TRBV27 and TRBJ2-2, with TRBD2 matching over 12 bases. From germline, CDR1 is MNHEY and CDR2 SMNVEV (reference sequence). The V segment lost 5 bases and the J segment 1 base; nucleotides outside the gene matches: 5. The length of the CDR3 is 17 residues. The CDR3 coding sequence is TGTGCCAGCAGTACTCGGACTAGCGGGAAGAACACCGGGGAGCTGTTTTTT. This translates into CASSTRTSGKNTGELFF.

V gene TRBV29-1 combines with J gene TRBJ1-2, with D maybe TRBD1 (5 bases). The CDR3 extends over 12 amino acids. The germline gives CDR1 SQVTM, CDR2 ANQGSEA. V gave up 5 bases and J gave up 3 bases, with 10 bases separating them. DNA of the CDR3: TGCAGCGTTTTTGGACAATACTATGGCTACACCTTC. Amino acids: CSVFGQYYGYTF.

CDR3 loop: CASSLGQGLGSYEQYF. CDR3 sequence (DNA): TGCGCCAGCAGCTTGGGACAGGGCCTCGGTTCCTACGAGCAGTACTTC. The chain links TRBV5-1 to TRBJ2-7; 7 bases match TRBD1. The germline gives CDR1 SGHRS, CDR2 YFSETQ. The ends lost 0 bases at V and 1 base at J; junction bases unmatched: 7. The CDR3 is 16 amino acids.

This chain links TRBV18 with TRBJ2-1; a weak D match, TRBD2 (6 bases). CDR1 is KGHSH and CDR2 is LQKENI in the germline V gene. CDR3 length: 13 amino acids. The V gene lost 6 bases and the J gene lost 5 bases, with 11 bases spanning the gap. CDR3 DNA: TGTGCCAGCTCGGGAGGAAGGGACAATGAGCAGTTCTTC. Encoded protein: CASSGGRDNEQFF. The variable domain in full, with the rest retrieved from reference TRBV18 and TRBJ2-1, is NAGVMQNPRHLVRRRGQEARLRCSPMKGHSHVYWYRQLPEEGLKFMVYLQKENIIDESGMPKERFSAEFPKEGPSILRIQQVVRGDSAAYFCASSGGRDNEQFFGPGTRLTVL.

The CDR3 DNA follows: TGTGCCAGCAGCTTGGACCAGGGGCCGGGTAGAGAGACCCAGTACTTC. This encodes CASSLDQGPGRETQYF. The gene calls are TRBV5-4 and TRBJ2-5; D perhaps matches TRBD1 (6 bases). Per germline, CDR1 SGHNT and CDR2 YYREEE (reference sequence). Trimming removed 0 bases at V and 4 bases at J, with 16 bases between. This CDR3 contains 16 residues.

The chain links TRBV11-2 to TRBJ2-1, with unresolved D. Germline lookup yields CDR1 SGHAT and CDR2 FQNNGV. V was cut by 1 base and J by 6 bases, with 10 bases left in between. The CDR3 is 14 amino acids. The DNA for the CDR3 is TGTGCCAGCAGCTTAGTCGGGTGGGCCAATGAGCAGTTCTTC. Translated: CASSLVGWANEQFF.

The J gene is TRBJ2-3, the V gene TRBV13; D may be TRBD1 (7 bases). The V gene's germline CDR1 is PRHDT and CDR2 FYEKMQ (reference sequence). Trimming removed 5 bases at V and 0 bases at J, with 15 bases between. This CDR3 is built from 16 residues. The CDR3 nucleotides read TGTGCCAGCAGCGGGGGGACAGTCCTTAGCACAGATACGCAGTATTTT. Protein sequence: CASSGGTVLSTDTQYF.

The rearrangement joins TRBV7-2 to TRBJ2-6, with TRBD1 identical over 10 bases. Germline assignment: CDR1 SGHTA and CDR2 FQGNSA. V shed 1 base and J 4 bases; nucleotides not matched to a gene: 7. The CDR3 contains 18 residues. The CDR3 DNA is TGTGCCAGCAGCTTAGAGGGACAGGGGACGGCAGGGGCCAACGTCCTGACTTTC. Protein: CASSLEGQGTAGANVLTF.

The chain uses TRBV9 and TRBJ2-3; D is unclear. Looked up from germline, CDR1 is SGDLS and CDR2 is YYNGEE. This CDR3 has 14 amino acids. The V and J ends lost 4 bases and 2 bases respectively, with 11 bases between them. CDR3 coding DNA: TGTGCCAGCAGCCCTTGGCCTGACACAGATACGCAGTATTTT. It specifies CASSPWPDTDTQYF.

CDR3 nucleotide sequence: TGTGCCAGTAGGGGCTCGGAGGGACGGATTTATGGCTACACCTTC. Translating gives CASRGSEGRIYGYTF. The V and J genes are TRBV19 and TRBJ1-2; the D gene is possibly TRBD1 (5 bases). Trimming left V 6 bases short and J 5 bases short, with 19 bases between. Germline V gene data show CDR1 as LNHDA and CDR2 as SQIVND (reference sequence). CDR3 size: 15 residues.

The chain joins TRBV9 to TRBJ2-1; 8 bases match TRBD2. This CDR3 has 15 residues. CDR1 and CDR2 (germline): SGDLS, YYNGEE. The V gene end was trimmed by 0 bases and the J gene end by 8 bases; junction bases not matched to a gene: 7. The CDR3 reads CASSVAVGGGYEQFF. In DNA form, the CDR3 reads TGTGCCAGCAGCGTAGCTGTCGGGGGGGGCTATGAGCAGTTCTTC.

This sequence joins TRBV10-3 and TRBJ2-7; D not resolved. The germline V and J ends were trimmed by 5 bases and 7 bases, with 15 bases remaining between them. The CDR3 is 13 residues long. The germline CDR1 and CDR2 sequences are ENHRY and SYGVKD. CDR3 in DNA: TGTGCCATCAGTCCCTTATGGGTAGGAGAGCAGTACGTC. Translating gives CAISPLWVGEQYV.

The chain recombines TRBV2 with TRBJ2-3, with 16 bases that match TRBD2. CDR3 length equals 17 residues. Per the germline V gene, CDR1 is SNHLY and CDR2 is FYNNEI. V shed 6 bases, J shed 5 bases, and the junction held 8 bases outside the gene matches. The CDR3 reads CASRAGTSGRAGDTQYF. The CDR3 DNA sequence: TGTGCCAGCAGGGCCGGGACTAGCGGGAGGGCGGGAGATACGCAGTATTTT.

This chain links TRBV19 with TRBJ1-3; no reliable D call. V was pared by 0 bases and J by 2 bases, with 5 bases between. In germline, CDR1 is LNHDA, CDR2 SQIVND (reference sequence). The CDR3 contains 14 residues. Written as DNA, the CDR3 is TGTGCCAGTAGTATAGATCCGGCTGGAAACACCATATATTTT. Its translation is CASSIDPAGNTIYF.